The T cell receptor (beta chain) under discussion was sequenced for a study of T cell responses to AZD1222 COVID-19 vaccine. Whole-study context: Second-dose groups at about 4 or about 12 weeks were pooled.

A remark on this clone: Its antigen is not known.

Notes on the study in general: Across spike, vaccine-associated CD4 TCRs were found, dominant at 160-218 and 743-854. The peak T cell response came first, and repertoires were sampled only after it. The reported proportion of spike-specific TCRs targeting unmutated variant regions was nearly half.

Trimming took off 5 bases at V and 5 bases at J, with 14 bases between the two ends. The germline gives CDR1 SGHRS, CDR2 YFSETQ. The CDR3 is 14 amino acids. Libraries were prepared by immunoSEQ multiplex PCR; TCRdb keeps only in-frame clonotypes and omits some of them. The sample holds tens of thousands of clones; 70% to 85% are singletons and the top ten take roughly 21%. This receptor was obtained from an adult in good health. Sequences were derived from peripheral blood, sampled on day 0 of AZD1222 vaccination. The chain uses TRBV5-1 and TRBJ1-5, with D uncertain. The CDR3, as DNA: TGCGCCAGCAGTTTTCTCGGTGGCGATCAGCCCCAGCATTTT. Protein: CASSFLGGDQPQHF.